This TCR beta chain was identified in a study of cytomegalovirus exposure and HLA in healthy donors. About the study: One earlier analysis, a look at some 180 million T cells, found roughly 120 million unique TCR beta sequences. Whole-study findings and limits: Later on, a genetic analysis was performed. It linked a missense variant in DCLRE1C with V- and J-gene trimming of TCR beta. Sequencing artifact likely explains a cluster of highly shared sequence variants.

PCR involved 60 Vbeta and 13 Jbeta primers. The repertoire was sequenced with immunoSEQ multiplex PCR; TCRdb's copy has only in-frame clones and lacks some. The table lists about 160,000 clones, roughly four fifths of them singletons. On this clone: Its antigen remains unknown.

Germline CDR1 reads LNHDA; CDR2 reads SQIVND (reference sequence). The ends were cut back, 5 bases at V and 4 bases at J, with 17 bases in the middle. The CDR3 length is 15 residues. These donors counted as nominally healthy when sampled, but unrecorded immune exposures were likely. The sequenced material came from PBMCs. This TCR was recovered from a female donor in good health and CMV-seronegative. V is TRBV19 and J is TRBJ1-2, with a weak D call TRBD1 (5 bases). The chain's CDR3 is CASSAEGYSGYGYTF. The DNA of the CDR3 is TGTGCCAGTAGTGCGGAGGGGTATTCGGGCTATGGCTACACCTTC.